A single sample gave rise to the 17 T cell receptor beta chains below, sequenced in a study of vaccination and CD4 T cells after COVID-19. The antigens for these receptors are not known. Oncomine TCR Beta short-read sequencing was applied to DNA from cultured CD4+ T cells. TCRdb re-derived calls from the PCR reads in MiXCR, one entry per CDR3 protein. The table records around 6,300 distinct CDR3 sequences, about 71% of them present only once. Treatment described: approximately nine-day PBMC culture with coronavirus spike peptide pools or control peptides (ViraFEST assay). The unexposed donor gave CD4+ T cells before the COVID-19 pandemic (2011-2018). Sequencing was carried out using CD4+ T cells from blood, cultured in vitro. These receptor sequences come from a human donor in good health.

The chain joins TRBV19 to TRBJ1-2, with 9 bases matching TRBD1. The ends lost 5 bases at V and 3 bases at J; junction bases unmatched: 13. This CDR3 spans 17 amino acids. CDR1 is LNHDA, CDR2 SQIVND, per germline (reference sequence). CDR3 protein: CASSRSSGTGHHYGYTF. CDR3 DNA sequence: TGTGCCAGTAGTCGATCCTCCGGGACAGGGCACCACTATGGCTACACCTTC.

V and J are TRBV2 and TRBJ1-2, with 7 bases lining up with TRBD1. The CDR3 length is 14 residues. J lost 1 base, V lost 7 bases, and 6 bases had no gene match. Germline V lookup: CDR1 SNHLY, CDR2 FYNNEI. CDR3 region: CASNAGGYNYGYTF. The CDR3 nucleotides read TGTGCCAGCAACGCAGGGGGATATAACTATGGCTACACCTTC.

This clonotype was observed a handful of times. The chain employs TRBV10-2 and TRBJ1-5; TRBD1 matches 9 bases. Germline V CDR1 and CDR2: WSHSY, SAAADI. The CDR3 has 15 residues. J was trimmed by 7 bases and V by 6 bases; bases with no gene match: 10. The CDR3, as DNA: TGCGCCAGCAGCGACACAGGGGGCGCAGGACAGCCCCAGCATTTT. Amino acid sequence: CASSDTGGAGQPQHF.

The chain is built from TRBV11-3 and TRBJ2-1; the D is unclear. This CDR3 is 16 amino acids long. Trimming took 5 bases from V and 0 from J, leaving 14 bases between them. CDR1 is SGHNT, CDR2 YENEEA, per germline. CDR3 amino acids: CASSPPGASSYNEQFF. CDR3 in DNA: TGTGCCAGCAGCCCCCCCGGCGCTAGCTCCTACAATGAGCAGTTCTTC.

The CDR3 nucleotides read TGTGCCAGCAGCTCCCCAGTCCCCATGAACACTGAAGCTTTCTTT. It codes for CASSSPVPMNTEAFF. This chain connects TRBV5-4 to TRBJ1-1; no reliable D call. CDR1 SGHNT and CDR2 YYREEE come from the germline V gene (reference sequence). This CDR3 has 15 amino acids. V lost 3 bases, J lost 0 bases, and 12 bases lay in between.

The chain carries TRBV19 and TRBJ1-5; TRBD1 aligns across 9 bases. This CDR3 comprises 14 residues. The germline V gene encodes CDR1 LNHDA and CDR2 SQIVND (reference sequence). Trimming took 7 bases from V and 4 from J; bases not matched to a gene: 5. CDR3 loop: CASNRGQGNQPQHF. CDR3 coding DNA: TGTGCCAGTAACAGAGGACAGGGGAATCAGCCCCAGCATTTT.

The rearrangement uses TRBV5-1 and TRBJ2-5; 9 bases match TRBD1. This CDR3 contains 14 residues. Germline CDR1 is SGHRS and CDR2 is YFSETQ. Losses at the gene ends were 2 bases for V and 4 bases for J; bases not matched to a gene: 3. The CDR3 reads CASSLQGQGETQYF. Written as DNA, the CDR3 is TGCGCCAGCAGCTTACAGGGACAGGGAGAGACCCAGTACTTC.

The CDR3 loop reads CSASSVRERETQYF. The CDR3 DNA reads TGCAGTGCTAGTTCAGTGAGGGAGCGGGAGACCCAGTACTTC. The chain recombines TRBV20-1 with TRBJ2-5; possible D gene TRBD2, 5 bases. Trimming took off 3 bases at V and 5 bases at J, with 16 bases between the two ends. This CDR3 spans 14 amino acids. Germline V lookup: CDR1 DFQATT, CDR2 SNEGSKA (reference sequence).

The rearrangement uses TRBV7-9 and TRBJ1-2, with 11 bases matching TRBD1. From germline, CDR1 is SEHNR and CDR2 FQNEAQ (reference sequence). The V and J ends lost 7 bases and 8 bases, in that order; junction bases with no gene match: 12. The CDR3 has 15 residues. The CDR3 sequence: CASTSWDRGMRGYTF. The CDR3 region has the DNA TGTGCCAGCACCTCGTGGGACAGGGGGATGAGGGGCTACACCTTC.

The genes are TRBV7-8 and TRBJ2-2; tentatively, D is TRBD1 or TRBD2 (5 bases each). CDR3 length equals 16 residues. Germline assignment: CDR1 SGHVS and CDR2 FQNEAQ. The ends were cut back, 5 bases at V and 6 bases at J, with 19 bases in the middle. CDR3 DNA: TGTGCCAGCAGCCAGGGTGGCAGGAGCGGTGCCGGGGAGCTGTTTTTT. Its protein is CASSQGGRSGAGELFF.

This chain connects TRBV19 to TRBJ1-2; the D gene is possibly TRBD1 (6 bases). This CDR3 contains 17 residues. From germline, CDR1 is LNHDA and CDR2 SQIVND (reference sequence). Trimming removed 5 bases from V and 0 bases from J, with 19 bases in between. Here the CDR3 reads CASSWKGWGQANYGYTF. The CDR3 DNA reads as TGTGCCAGTAGTTGGAAAGGTTGGGGACAAGCTAACTATGGCTACACCTTC.

The chain joins TRBV19 to TRBJ2-7, with a weak D call TRBD2 (5 bases). V lost 1 base to trimming and J lost 2 bases, with 9 bases between them. Germline V gene data show CDR1 as LNHDA and CDR2 as SQIVND (reference sequence). The CDR3 consists of 14 residues. The CDR3 sequence is CASSIGRATYEQYF. The CDR3 DNA sequence: TGTGCCAGTAGTATAGGGCGGGCTACCTACGAGCAGTACTTC.

V and J are TRBV19 and TRBJ1-6; D gene unclear. The CDR3 is 15 residues long. Trimming took off 5 bases at V and 10 bases at J, with 18 bases between the two ends. CDR1 is LNHDA, CDR2 SQIVND, per germline (reference sequence). CDR3 sequence (DNA): TGTGCCAGTAGTCCAGTTGGTTTGGGCGGATCACCCCTCCACTTT. Translation: CASSPVGLGGSPLHF. Filled out from reference TRBV19 and TRBJ1-6, the complete variable domain reads DGGITQSPKYLFRKEGQNVTLSCEQNLNHDAMYWYRQDPGQGLRLIYYSQIVNDFQKGDIAEGYSVSREKKESFPLTVTSAQKNPTAFYLCASSPVGLGGSPLHFGNGTRLTVT.

V usage is TRBV27 and J usage is TRBJ2-5, with TRBD2 identical over 10 bases. V was pared by 5 bases and J by 5 bases, with 11 bases of the junction left unmatched. CDR3 length: 16 residues. Germline CDR1 MNHEY, CDR2 SMNVEV (reference sequence). The CDR3 DNA reads as TGTGCCAGCAGTACCACATGGCTAGCGGGGGCCGAGACCCAGTACTTC. It encodes CASSTTWLAGAETQYF.

The chain joins TRBV30 to TRBJ1-2; TRBD1 agrees at 7 bases. Losses at the gene ends were 7 bases for V and 4 bases for J; bases not matched to a gene: 6. The germline gives CDR1 GTSNPN, CDR2 SVGIG (reference sequence). The CDR3 covers 12 residues. CDR3 in DNA: TGTGCCTCCGACAGGGCGGGCTATGGCTACACCTTC. This translates into CASDRAGYGYTF.

The J gene is TRBJ2-7, the V gene TRBV20-1; 11 bases agree with TRBD2. Germline V lookup: CDR1 DFQATT, CDR2 SNEGSKA (reference sequence). Unmatched junction bases numbered 8, after V lost 0 bases and J lost 7 bases. The CDR3 is 15 amino acids. CDR3 in amino acids: CSARDPRRLAGEQYF. DNA of the CDR3: TGCAGTGCTAGAGATCCCCGCCGACTAGCGGGAGAGCAGTACTTC.

The rearrangement joins TRBV28 to TRBJ1-2; 10 nucleotides agree with TRBD1. CDR1 MDHEN and CDR2 SYDVKM come from the germline V gene. Trimming cost V 7 bases and J 0 bases; bases outside gene matches: 8. This CDR3 is 16 amino acids long. This CDR3 reads CASIIRDRGSNYGYTF. The CDR3 DNA reads TGTGCCAGCATAATCCGGGACAGGGGATCTAACTATGGCTACACCTTC.